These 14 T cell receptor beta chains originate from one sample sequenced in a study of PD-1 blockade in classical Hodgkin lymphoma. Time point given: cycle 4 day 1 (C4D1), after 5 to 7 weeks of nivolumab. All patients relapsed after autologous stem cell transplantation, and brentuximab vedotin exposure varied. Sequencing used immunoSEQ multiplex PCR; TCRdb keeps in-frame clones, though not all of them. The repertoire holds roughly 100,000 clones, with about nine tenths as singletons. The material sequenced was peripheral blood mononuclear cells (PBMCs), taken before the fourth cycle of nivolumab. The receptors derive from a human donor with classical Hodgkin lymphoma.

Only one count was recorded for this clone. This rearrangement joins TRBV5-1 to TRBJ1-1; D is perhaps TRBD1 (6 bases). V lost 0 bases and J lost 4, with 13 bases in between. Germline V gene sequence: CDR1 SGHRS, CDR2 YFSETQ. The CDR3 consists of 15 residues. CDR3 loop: CASSLDITGFTEAFF. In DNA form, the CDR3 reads TGCGCCAGCAGCTTGGATATTACAGGGTTCACTGAAGCTTTCTTT.

CDR3 amino acids: CASSTDSTEAFF. The CDR3 nucleotides are TGCGCCAGCAGTACGGACAGCACTGAAGCTTTCTTT. The chain has TRBV5-1 and TRBJ1-1; TRBD1 might be the D (6 bases). Deletions cut 5 bases from V and 4 bases from J, with 9 bases between. Germline-derived CDR1 and CDR2 are SGHRS and YFSETQ. The CDR3 contains 12 residues.

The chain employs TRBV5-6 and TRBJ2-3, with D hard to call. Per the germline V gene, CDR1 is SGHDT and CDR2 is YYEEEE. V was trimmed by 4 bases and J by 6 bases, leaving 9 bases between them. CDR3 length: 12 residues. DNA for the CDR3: TGTGCCAGCAGCCCATACGGGGATACGCAGTATTTT. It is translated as CASSPYGDTQYF.

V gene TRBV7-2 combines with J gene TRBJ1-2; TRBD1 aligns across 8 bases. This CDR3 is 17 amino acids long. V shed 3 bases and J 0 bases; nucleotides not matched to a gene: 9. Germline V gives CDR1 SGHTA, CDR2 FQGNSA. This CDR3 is CASSFGAGGVTNYGYTF. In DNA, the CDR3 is TGTGCCAGCAGCTTCGGGGCAGGGGGCGTAACTAACTATGGCTACACCTTC.

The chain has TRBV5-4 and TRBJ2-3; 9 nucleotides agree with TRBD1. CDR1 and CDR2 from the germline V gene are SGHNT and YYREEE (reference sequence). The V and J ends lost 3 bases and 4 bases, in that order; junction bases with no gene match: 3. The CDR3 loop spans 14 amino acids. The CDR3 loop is CASSSGTGSDTQYF. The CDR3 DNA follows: TGTGCCAGCAGCTCCGGGACAGGGTCAGATACGCAGTATTTT.

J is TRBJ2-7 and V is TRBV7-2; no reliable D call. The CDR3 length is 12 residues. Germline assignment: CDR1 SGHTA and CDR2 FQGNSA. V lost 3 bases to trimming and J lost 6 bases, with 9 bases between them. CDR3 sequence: CASSFPGIEQYF. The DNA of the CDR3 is TGTGCCAGCAGCTTTCCGGGCATCGAGCAGTACTTC.

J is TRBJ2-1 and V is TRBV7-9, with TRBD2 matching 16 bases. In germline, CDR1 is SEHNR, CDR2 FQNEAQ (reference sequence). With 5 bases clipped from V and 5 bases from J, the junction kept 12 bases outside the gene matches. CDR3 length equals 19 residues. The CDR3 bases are TGTGCCAGCAGCCCGGGACTAGCGGGAGGGCCGGGGCCGCACAATGAGCAGTTCTTC. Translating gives CASSPGLAGGPGPHNEQFF.

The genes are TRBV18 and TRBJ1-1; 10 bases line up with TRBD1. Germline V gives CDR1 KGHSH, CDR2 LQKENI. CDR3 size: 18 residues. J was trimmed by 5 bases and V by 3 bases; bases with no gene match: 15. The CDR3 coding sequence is TGTGCCAGCTCACCCTTACCTCCGACAGGGGGCCTGGGTACTGAAGCTTTCTTT. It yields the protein CASSPLPPTGGLGTEAFF.

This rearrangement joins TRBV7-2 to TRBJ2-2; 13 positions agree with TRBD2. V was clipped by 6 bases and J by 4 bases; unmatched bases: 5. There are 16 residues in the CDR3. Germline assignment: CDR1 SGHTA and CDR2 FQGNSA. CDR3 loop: CASRRGLAGSTGELFF. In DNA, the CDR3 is TGTGCCAGCAGGCGGGGACTAGCGGGAAGCACCGGGGAGCTGTTTTTT.

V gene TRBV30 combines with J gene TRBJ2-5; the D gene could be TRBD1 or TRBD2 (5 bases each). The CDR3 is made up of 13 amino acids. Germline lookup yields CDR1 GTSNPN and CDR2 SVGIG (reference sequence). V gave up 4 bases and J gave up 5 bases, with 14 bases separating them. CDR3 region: CAWTTGTGETQYF. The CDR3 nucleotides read TGTGCCTGGACCACGGGGACCGGGGAGACCCAGTACTTC.

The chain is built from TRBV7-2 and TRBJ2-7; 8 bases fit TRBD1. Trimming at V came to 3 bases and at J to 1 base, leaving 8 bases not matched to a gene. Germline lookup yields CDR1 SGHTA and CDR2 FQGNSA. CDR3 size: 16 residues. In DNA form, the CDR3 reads TGTGCCAGCAGCTTGGATGGGACAGGCCCATCCTACGAGCAGTACTTC. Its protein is CASSLDGTGPSYEQYF.

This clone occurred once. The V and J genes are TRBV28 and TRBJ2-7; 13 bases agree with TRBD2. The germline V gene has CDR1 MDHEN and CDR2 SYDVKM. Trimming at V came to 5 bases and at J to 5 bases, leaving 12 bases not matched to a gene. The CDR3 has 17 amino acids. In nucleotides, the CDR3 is TGTGCCAGCAGTCCCGGAACTAGCGGGAGGGTGGTAAACGAGCAGTACTTC. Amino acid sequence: CASSPGTSGRVVNEQYF. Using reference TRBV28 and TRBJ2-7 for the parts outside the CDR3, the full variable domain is DVKVTQSSRYLVKRTGEKVFLECVQDMDHENMFWYRQDPGLGLRLIYFSYDVKMKEKGDIPEGYSVSREKKERFSLILESASTNQTSMYLCASSPGTSGRVVNEQYFGPGTRLTVT.

The CDR3 here is CASMGLLSNQPQHF. The CDR3 DNA sequence: TGTGCCAGTATGGGACTCCTTAGCAATCAGCCCCAGCATTTT. The rearrangement joins TRBV19 to TRBJ1-5, with D perhaps TRBD1 (5 bases). The length of the CDR3 is 14 residues. In germline, CDR1 is LNHDA, CDR2 SQIVND (reference sequence). The V end lost 7 bases, the J end lost 0 bases, and 10 bases lay between the germline ends.

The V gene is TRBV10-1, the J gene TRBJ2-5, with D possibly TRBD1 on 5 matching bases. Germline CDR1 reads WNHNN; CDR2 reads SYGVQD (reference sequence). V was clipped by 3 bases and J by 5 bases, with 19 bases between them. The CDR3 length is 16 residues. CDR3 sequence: CASSDRAGPLPETQYF. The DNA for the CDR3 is TGCGCCAGCAGTGACAGGGCAGGCCCATTACCGGAGACCCAGTACTTC.